The 10 T cell receptor beta chains below come from one sample, sequenced in a study of blood T cell repertoires in COVID-19. Here immunoSEQ multiplex PCR was the method, and the copy in TCRdb shows in-frame clones only, minus some. The data contain about 58,000 clones, more than 75% of them seen just once; the ten biggest clones take up roughly 5%. The sample was peripheral blood. The origin of the receptors is a middle-aged man with active COVID-19.

This chain uses TRBV15 with TRBJ1-5, with 7 bases identical to TRBD1. The germline V gene encodes CDR1 LNHNV and CDR2 YYDKDF (reference sequence). V was pared by 0 bases and J by 0 bases, with 5 bases of the junction left unmatched. The CDR3 length is 17 residues. The CDR3 reads CATSRELQGYSNQPQHF. CDR3 DNA sequence: TGTGCCACCAGCAGAGAATTACAGGGGTATAGCAATCAGCCCCAGCATTTT.

CDR3 in DNA: TGTGCCAGCAGTTTACCTTTTGGGGGAGGACTCACAGATACGCAGTATTTT. Amino acid sequence: CASSLPFGGGLTDTQYF. This chain uses TRBV28 with TRBJ2-3, with D perhaps matching TRBD2 (6 bases). Germline V gene sequence: CDR1 MDHEN, CDR2 SYDVKM. V shed 2 bases and J shed 2 bases, with 17 bases lying between them. The CDR3 totals 17 residues.

The rearrangement uses TRBV25-1 and TRBJ2-3, with 8 bases identical to TRBD1. V lost 1 base to trimming and J lost 1 base; unmatched junction nucleotides: 7. The CDR3 extends over 17 amino acids. Germline assignment: CDR1 MGHDK and CDR2 SYGVNS. CDR3 in amino acids: CASSELLAGGRTDTQYF. As DNA, the CDR3 is TGTGCCAGCAGTGAATTATTGGCAGGGGGCCGCACAGATACGCAGTATTTT.

This chain links TRBV29-1 with TRBJ2-1, with TRBD2 matching 10 bases. Unmatched junction bases numbered 9, after V lost 5 bases and J lost 5 bases. The CDR3 runs to 15 residues. The germline gives CDR1 SQVTM, CDR2 ANQGSEA. For the CDR3, the DNA is TGCAGCGTTCCTCGGGGAGCGGGAGGGAACAATGAGCAGTTCTTC. Translated, it gives CSVPRGAGGNNEQFF.

The V call is TRBV5-1, the J call TRBJ2-3; D is possibly TRBD2 (6 bases). The V end was cut by 0 bases, the J end by 3 bases, with 11 bases between. Germline V gene sequence: CDR1 SGHRS, CDR2 YFSETQ. This CDR3 is built from 15 residues. The CDR3: CASSLDPSGTDTQYF. The CDR3 DNA is TGCGCCAGCAGCTTGGACCCCAGCGGGACAGATACGCAGTATTTT.

The rearrangement joins TRBV11-3 to TRBJ2-5; D not resolved. Germline V gene lookup returns CDR1 SGHNT and CDR2 YENEEA. Deletions cut 3 bases from V and 1 base from J, with 6 bases between. The CDR3 runs to 13 residues. For the CDR3, the DNA is TGTGCCAGCAGCTTCGGGTTCCAAGAGACCCAGTACTTC. Protein product: CASSFGFQETQYF.

This sequence joins TRBV20-1 and TRBJ2-5, with TRBD2 as a possible D gene (5 bases). CDR3 length: 13 residues. With 3 bases removed from V and 9 bases from J, the gap between germline ends came to 17 bases. Germline V gene lookup returns CDR1 DFQATT and CDR2 SNEGSKA (reference sequence). CDR3 nucleotides: TGCAGTGCTAGTGCCCGGAGTCCCGGGGCCCAGTACTTC. Its protein is CSASARSPGAQYF.

The chain has TRBV9 and TRBJ2-3; D is undetermined. V was shortened by 0 bases and J by 6 bases, with 14 bases between the two germline ends. The germline V gene encodes CDR1 SGDLS and CDR2 YYNGEE. The CDR3 has 15 amino acids. This CDR3 reads CASSVGFGTSDTQYF. DNA for the CDR3: TGTGCCAGCAGCGTAGGTTTTGGCACATCGGATACGCAGTATTTT.

The rearrangement links TRBV6-1 to TRBJ2-3, with 12 positions matching TRBD2. Germline CDR1 and CDR2: MNHNS and SASEGT. The J segment lost 4 bases and the V segment lost 2 bases, leaving 1 base of the junction unmatched. The CDR3 sequence is 15 residues long. CDR3 bases: TGTGCCAGCAGTGAACTAGCGGGAGGGGCAGATACGCAGTATTTT. This encodes CASSELAGGADTQYF.

The genes are TRBV10-3 and TRBJ2-7; possible D gene TRBD1, 6 bases. The length of the CDR3 is 13 residues. The germline gives CDR1 ENHRY, CDR2 SYGVKD. Trimming took off 7 bases at V and 3 bases at J, with 13 bases between the two ends. The CDR3 nucleotides are TGTGCCATCACTGCAGGGGCGAACTACGAGCAGTACTTC. Translated: CAITAGANYEQYF.